This TCR beta chain was retrieved from a study of T cells in Graves' hyperthyroidism and ophthalmopathy. With 4 bases clipped from V and 9 bases from J, the junction kept 13 bases outside the gene matches. Germline assignment: CDR1 SGHRS and CDR2 YFSETQ. The CDR3 contains 18 residues. What was amplified from RNA transcripts were TCR beta CDR3 regions. The HTBI set primed first-round TCR CDR3 RT-PCR. From the multiplex PCR reads, TCRdb called clonotypes with MiXCR, one entry per CDR3 protein. Of approximately 530,000 distinct CDR3 sequences listed, 15% to 20% are singletons. This receptor was identified in a middle-aged man with Graves' ophthalmopathy. Source material: blood. This rearrangement joins TRBV5-1 to TRBJ2-1; 16 bases fit TRBD2. CDR3 nucleotides: TGCGCCAGCAGCCCTCCGGGACTAGCGGGGGGGGCGTCTTCTGAGCAGTTCTTC. Its translation is CASSPPGLAGGASSEQFF.